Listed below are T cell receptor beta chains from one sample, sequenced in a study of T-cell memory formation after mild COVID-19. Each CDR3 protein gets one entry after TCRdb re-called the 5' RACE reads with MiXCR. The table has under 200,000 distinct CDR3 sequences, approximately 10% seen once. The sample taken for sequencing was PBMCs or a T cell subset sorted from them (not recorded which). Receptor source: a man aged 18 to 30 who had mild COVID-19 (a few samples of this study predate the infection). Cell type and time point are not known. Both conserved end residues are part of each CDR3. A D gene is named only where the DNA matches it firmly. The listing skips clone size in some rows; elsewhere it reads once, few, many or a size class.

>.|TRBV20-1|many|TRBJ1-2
CSARVPPDSGYGYTF
TGCAGTGCTAGAGTCCCACCGGACTCCGGCTATGGCTACACCTTC
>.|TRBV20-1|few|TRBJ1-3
CSAGSGNTIYF
TGCAGTGCTGGCTCTGGAAACACCATATATTTT
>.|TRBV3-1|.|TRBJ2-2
CASSQGPGELFF
TGTGCCAGCAGCCAAGGGCCCGGGGAGCTGTTTTTT
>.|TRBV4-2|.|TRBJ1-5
CASSQGGQEGQPQHF
TGTGCCAGCAGCCAAGGAGGGCAAGAGGGTCAGCCCCAGCATTTT
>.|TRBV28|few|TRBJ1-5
CASSLWGRVHQPQHF
TGTGCCAGCAGTTTATGGGGTCGGGTCCATCAGCCCCAGCATTTT
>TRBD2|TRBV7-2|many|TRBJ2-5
CASKVAGAETQYF
TGTGCCAGCAAGGTAGCGGGGGCAGAGACCCAGTACTTC
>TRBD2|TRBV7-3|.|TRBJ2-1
CASSSSGGVHYNEQFF
TGTGCCAGCAGCTCTAGCGGGGGGGTCCACTACAATGAGCAGTTCTTC
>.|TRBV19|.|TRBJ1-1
CASNPTGVTEAFF
TGTGCCAGTAATCCGACGGGAGTCACTGAAGCTTTCTTT
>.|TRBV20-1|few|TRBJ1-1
CSASAGGLNTEAFF
TGCAGTGCTAGCGCCGGCGGGCTGAACACTGAAGCTTTCTTT
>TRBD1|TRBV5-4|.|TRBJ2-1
CASSLGRGTGSYNEQFF
TGTGCCAGCAGCTTGGGGCGGGGGACAGGGTCATACAATGAGCAGTTCTTC
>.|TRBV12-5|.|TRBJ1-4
CASGLNPAGGEKLFF
TGTGCTAGTGGTTTGAACCCGGCGGGAGGTGAAAAACTGTTTTTT
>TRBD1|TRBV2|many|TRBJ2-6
CASSGDRAGANVLTF
TGTGCCAGCAGTGGGGACAGGGCTGGGGCCAACGTCCTGACTTTC
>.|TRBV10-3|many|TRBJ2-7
CAISDRTYEQYF
TGTGCCATCAGCGATAGGACGTACGAGCAGTACTTC
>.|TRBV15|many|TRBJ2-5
CATSEEYQETQYF
TGTGCCACATCAGAGGAATACCAAGAGACCCAGTACTTC
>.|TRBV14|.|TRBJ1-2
CASSRSGRANYGYTF
TGTGCCAGCAGCCGGTCAGGGAGGGCGAACTATGGCTACACCTTC
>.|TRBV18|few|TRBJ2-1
CASSPLQDNEQFF
TGTGCCAGCTCACCATTGCAGGACAATGAGCAGTTCTTC
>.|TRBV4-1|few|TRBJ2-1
CASSQEVRSNEQFF
TGCGCCAGCAGCCAAGAGGTCCGATCCAATGAGCAGTTCTTC
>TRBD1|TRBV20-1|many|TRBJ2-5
CSARPGTDQETQYF
TGCAGTGCTAGGCCCGGGACAGACCAAGAGACCCAGTACTTC
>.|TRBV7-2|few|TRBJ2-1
CASSQTDNEQFF
TGTGCCAGCAGCCAGACAGACAATGAGCAGTTCTTC
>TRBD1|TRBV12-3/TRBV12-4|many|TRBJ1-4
CASRPAGQAVRLFF
TGTGCCAGCAGGCCTGCGGGACAGGCCGTCAGGCTGTTTTTT
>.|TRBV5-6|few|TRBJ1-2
CASSLREPYGYTF
TGTGCCAGCAGCTTAAGGGAACCGTATGGCTACACCTTC
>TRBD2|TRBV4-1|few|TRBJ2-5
CASSLLAVGGETQYF
TGCGCCAGCAGCTTACTAGCGGTGGGAGGGGAGACCCAGTACTTC
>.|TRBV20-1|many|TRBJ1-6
CSARDGRTFSPLHF
TGCAGTGCTAGAGATGGCAGGACGTTCTCACCCCTCCACTTT
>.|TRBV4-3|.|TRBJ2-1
CASRSGGPRNEQFF
TGCGCCAGCAGGTCGGGGGGCCCGAGAAATGAGCAGTTCTTC
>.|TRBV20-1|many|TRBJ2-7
CSVRGRAYEQYF
TGCAGCGTTCGTGGCAGGGCCTACGAGCAGTACTTC